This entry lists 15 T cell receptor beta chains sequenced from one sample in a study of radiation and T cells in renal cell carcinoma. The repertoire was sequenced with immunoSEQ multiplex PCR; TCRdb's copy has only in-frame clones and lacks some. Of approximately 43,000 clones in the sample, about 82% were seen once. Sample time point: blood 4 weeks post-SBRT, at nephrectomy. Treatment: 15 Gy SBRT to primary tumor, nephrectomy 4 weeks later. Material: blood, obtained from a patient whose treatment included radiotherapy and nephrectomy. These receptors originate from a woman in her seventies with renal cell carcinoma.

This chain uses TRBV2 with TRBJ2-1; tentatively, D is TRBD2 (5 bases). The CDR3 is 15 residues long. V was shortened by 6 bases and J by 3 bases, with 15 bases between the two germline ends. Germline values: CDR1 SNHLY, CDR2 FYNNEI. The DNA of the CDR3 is TGTGCCAGCAGCCTAACGGGGTCCCTCTACAATGAGCAGTTCTTC. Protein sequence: CASSLTGSLYNEQFF. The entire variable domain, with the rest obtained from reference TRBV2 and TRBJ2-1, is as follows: EPEVTQTPSHQVTQMGQEVILRCVPISNHLYFYWYRQILGQKVEFLVSFYNNEISEKSEIFDDQFSVERPDGSNFTLKIRSTKLEDSAMYFCASSLTGSLYNEQFFGPGTRLTVL.

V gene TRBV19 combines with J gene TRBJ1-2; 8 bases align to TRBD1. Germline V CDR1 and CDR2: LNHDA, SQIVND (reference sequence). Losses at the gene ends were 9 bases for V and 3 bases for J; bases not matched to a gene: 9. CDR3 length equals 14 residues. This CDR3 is CASSPDRVDYGYTF. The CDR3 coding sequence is TGTGCCAGCTCGCCGGACAGGGTGGACTATGGCTACACCTTC.

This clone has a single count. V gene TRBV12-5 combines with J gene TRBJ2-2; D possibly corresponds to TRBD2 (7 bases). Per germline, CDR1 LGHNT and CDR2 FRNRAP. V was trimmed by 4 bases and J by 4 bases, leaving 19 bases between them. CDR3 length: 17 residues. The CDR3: CASGSQPGGGGTGELFF. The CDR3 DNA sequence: TGTGCTAGTGGTTCTCAACCCGGGGGCGGGGGCACCGGGGAGCTGTTTTTT.

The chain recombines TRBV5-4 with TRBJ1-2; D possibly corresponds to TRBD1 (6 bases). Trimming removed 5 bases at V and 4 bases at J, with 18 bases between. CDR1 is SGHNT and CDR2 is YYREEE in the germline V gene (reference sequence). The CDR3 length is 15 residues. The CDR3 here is CASRTDQGYAYGYTF. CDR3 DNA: TGTGCCAGCAGGACGGACCAGGGGTACGCCTATGGCTACACCTTC.

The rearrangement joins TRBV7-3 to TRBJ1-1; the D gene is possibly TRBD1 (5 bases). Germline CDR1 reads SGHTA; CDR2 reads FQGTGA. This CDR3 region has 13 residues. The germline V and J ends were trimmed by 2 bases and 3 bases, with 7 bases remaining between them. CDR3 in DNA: TGTGCCAGCAGCTTACAACAGGACACTGAAGCTTTCTTT. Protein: CASSLQQDTEAFF.

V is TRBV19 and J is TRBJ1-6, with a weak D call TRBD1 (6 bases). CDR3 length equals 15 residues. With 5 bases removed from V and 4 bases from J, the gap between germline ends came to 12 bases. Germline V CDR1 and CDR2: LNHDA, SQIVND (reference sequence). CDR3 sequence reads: CASSVGTPYNSPLHF. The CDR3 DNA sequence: TGTGCCAGTAGTGTCGGGACACCATATAATTCACCCCTCCACTTT.

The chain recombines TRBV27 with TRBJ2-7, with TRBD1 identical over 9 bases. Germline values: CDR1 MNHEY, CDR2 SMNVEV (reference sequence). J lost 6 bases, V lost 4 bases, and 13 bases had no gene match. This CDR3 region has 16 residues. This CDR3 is CASSSTGGGPLGEQYF. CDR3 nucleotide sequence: TGTGCCAGCAGTTCAACAGGGGGCGGCCCCTTGGGCGAGCAGTACTTC.

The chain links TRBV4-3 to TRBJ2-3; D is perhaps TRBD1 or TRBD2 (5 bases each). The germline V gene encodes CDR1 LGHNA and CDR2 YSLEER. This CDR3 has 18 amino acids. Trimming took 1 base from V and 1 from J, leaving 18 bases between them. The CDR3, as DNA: TGCGCCAGCAGCCAAGGGGGTGGGGGAGCGGCGGGCACAGATACGCAGTATTTT. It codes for CASSQGGGGAAGTDTQYF.

CDR3 bases: TGTGCCAGCAGCCCTCGACAGGGGGCTCGTTCACCCCTCCACTTT. Protein sequence: CASSPRQGARSPLHF. The chain uses TRBV7-8 and TRBJ1-6; 10 bases map to TRBD1. CDR3 length: 15 residues. Germline CDR1 is SGHVS and CDR2 is FQNEAQ. Trimming cost V 5 bases and J 9 bases; bases outside gene matches: 7. The full variable domain, with the rest looked up from reference TRBV7-8 and TRBJ1-6, is GAGVSQSPRYKVAKRGQDVALRCDPISGHVSLFWYQQALGQGPEFLTYFQNEAQLDKSGLPSDRFFAERPEGSVSTLKIQRTQQEDSAVYLCASSPRQGARSPLHFGNGTRLTVT.

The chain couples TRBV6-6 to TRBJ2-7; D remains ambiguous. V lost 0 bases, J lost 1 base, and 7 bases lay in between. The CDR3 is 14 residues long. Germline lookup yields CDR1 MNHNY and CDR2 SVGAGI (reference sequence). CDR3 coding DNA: TGTGCCAGCAGTTACTCCGGCAGTTCCTACGAGCAGTACTTC. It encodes CASSYSGSSYEQYF.

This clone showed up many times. The CDR3 nucleotides read TGTGCCAGCAGTAAAGGACAGTTTAGCAATCAGCCCCAGCATTTT. Translating it yields CASSKGQFSNQPQHF. The rearrangement uses TRBV6-5 and TRBJ1-5; tentatively, D is TRBD1 (6 bases). V was shortened by 5 bases and J by 0 bases, with 11 bases between the two germline ends. Germline CDR1 reads MNHEY; CDR2 reads SVGAGI. The CDR3 is 15 residues long.

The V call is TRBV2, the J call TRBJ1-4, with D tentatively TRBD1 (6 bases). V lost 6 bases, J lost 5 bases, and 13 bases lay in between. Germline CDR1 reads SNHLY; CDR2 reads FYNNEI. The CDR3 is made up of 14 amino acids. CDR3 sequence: CASSEQGSNEKLFF. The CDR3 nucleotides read TGTGCCAGCAGCGAACAGGGTTCGAATGAAAAACTGTTTTTT.

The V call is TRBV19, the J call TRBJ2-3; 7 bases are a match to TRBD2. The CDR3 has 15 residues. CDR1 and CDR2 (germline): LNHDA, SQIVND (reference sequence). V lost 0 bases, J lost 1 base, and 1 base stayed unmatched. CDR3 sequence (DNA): TGTGCCAGTAGTATAGATCTAGCGGGCACAGATACGCAGTATTTT. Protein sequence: CASSIDLAGTDTQYF.

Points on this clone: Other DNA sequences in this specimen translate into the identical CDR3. The CDR3 DNA reads TGTGCCAGCAGCGTAGTAGGGGGCCAGGGGGAGACCCAGTACTTC. This codes for CASSVVGGQGETQYF. V usage is TRBV9 and J usage is TRBJ2-5; TRBD1 matches 7 bases. The germline V gene encodes CDR1 SGDLS and CDR2 YYNGEE. The V gene end was trimmed by 0 bases and the J gene end by 5 bases; junction bases not matched to a gene: 7. The length of the CDR3 is 15 residues.

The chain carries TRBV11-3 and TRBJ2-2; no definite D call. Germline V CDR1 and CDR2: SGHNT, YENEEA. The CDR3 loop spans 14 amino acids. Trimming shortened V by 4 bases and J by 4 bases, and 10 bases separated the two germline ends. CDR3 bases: TGTGCCAGCAGCTCAGGACGTACCACCGGGGAGCTGTTTTTT. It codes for CASSSGRTTGELFF.